The present entry profiles one TCR beta chain with its context. Generated by immunoSEQ multiplex PCR, the TCRdb table keeps only in-frame clones and is missing some. Of 98,000 or so clones in the sample, 95% were seen once. The data originate from a study of technical replicates of blood from several donors. With 2 bases clipped from V and 16 bases from J, the junction kept 8 bases outside the gene matches. The CDR3 contains 11 residues. Germline V lookup: CDR1 SQVTM, CDR2 ANQGSEA. V usage is TRBV29-1 and J usage is TRBJ2-1; 7 bases agree with TRBD2. The clonotype was recovered from a human donor in good health. Material: T cells isolated from PBMCs. CDR3 residues: CSVELAEGSFF. In DNA form, the CDR3 reads TGCAGCGTTGAACTAGCGGAGGGGAGTTTCTTC.